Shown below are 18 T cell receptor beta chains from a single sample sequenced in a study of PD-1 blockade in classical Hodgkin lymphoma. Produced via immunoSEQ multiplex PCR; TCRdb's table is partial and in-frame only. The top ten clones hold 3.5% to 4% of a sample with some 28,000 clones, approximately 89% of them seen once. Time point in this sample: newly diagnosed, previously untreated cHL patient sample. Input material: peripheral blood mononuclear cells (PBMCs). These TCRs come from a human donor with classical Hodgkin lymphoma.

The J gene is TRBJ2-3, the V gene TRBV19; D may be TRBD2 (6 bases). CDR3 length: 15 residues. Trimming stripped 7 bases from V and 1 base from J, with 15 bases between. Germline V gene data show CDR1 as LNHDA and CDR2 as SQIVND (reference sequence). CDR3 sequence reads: CASIESGRGTDTQYF. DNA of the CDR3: TGTGCCAGTATCGAAAGCGGGCGGGGCACAGATACGCAGTATTTT.

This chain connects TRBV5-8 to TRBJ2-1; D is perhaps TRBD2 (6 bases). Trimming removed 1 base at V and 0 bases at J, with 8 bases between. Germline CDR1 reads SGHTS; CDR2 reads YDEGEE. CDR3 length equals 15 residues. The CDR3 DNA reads TGTGCCAGCAGCTTGCGGGGGAGCTCCTACAATGAGCAGTTCTTC. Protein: CASSLRGSSYNEQFF.

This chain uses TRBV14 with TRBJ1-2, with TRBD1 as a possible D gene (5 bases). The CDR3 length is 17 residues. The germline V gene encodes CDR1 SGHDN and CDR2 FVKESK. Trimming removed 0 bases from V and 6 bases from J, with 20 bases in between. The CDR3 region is CASSQEWDLGQWNGYTF. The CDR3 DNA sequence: TGTGCCAGCAGCCAAGAGTGGGATCTCGGACAATGGAATGGCTACACCTTC.

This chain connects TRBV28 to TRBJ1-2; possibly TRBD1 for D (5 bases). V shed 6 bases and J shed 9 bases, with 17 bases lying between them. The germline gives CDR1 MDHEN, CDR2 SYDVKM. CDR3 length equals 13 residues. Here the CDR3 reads CASRTAGRARYTF. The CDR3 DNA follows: TGTGCCAGCAGGACCGCAGGGAGGGCGCGCTACACCTTC.

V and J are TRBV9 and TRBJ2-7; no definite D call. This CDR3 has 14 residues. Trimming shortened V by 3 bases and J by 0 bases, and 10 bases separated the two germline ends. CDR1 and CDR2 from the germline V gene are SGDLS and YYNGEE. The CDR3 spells CASSAGPGSYEQYF. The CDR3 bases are TGTGCCAGCAGCGCAGGACCCGGCTCCTACGAGCAGTACTTC.

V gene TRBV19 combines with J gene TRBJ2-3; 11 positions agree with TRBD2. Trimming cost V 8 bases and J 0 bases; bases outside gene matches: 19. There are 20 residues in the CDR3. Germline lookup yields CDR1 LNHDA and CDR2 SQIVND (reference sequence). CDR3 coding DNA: TGTGCCAGTCGAAAAAACCCTTTTATAGCGGGAGGGGTTAGCACAGATACGCAGTATTTT. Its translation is CASRKNPFIAGGVSTDTQYF.

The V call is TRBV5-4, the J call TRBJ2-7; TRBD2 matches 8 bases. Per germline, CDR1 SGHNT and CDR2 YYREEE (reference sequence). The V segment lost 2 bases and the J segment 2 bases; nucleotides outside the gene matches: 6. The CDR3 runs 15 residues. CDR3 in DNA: TGTGCCAGCAGCTTAGGGACTAGGGTTCCCTACGAGCAGTACTTC. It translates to CASSLGTRVPYEQYF.

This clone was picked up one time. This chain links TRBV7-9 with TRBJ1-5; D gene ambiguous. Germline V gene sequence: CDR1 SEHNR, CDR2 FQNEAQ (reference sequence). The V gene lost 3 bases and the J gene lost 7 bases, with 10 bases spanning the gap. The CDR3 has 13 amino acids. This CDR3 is CASSLGGWQPQHF. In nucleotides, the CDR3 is TGTGCCAGCAGCTTGGGAGGTTGGCAGCCCCAGCATTTT.

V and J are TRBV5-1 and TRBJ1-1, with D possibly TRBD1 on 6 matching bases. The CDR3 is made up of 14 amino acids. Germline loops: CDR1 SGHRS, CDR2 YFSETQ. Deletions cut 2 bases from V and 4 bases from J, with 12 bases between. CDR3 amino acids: CASSLGTPSTEAFF. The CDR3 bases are TGCGCCAGCAGCTTAGGGACACCTAGCACTGAAGCTTTCTTT. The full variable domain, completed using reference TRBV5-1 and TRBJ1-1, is KAGVTQTPRYLIKTRGQQVTLSCSPISGHRSVSWYQQTPGQGLQFLFEYFSETQRNKGNFPGRFSGRQFSNSRSEMNVSTLELGDSALYLCASSLGTPSTEAFFGQGTRLTVV.

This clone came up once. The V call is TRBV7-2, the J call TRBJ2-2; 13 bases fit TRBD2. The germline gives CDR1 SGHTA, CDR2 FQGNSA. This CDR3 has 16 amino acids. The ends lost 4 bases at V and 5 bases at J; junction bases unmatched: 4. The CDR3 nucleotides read TGTGCCAGCAGCTATGGACTAGCGGGGGTTACCGGGGAGCTGTTTTTT. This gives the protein CASSYGLAGVTGELFF.

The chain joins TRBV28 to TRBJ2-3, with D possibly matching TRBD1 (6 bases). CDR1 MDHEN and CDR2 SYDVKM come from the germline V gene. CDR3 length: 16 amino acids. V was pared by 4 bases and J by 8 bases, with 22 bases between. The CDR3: CASSSTGDIGPGTQYF. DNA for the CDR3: TGTGCCAGCAGTTCGACAGGAGACATCGGGCCGGGTACGCAGTATTTT.

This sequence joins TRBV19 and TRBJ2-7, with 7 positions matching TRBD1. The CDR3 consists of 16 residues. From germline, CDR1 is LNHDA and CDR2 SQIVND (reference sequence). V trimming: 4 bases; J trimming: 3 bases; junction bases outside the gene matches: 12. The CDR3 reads CASSTSTTGFDYEQYF. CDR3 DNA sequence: TGTGCCAGTAGTACCAGTACGACAGGGTTCGACTACGAGCAGTACTTC. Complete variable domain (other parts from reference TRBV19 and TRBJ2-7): DGGITQSPKYLFRKEGQNVTLSCEQNLNHDAMYWYRQDPGQGLRLIYYSQIVNDFQKGDIAEGYSVSREKKESFPLTVTSAQKNPTAFYLCASSTSTTGFDYEQYFGPGTRLTVT.

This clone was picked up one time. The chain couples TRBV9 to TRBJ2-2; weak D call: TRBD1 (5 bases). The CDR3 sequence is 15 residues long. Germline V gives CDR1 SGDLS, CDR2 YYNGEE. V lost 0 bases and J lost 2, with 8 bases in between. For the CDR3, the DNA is TGTGCCAGCAGCGTAGCCAGGGTAAACACCGGGGAGCTGTTTTTT. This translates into CASSVARVNTGELFF. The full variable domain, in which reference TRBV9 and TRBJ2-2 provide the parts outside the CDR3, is DSGVTQTPKHLITATGQRVTLRCSPRSGDLSVYWYQQSLDQGLQFLIQYYNGEERAKGNILERFSAQQFPDLHSELNLSSLELGDSALYFCASSVARVNTGELFFGEGSRLTVL.

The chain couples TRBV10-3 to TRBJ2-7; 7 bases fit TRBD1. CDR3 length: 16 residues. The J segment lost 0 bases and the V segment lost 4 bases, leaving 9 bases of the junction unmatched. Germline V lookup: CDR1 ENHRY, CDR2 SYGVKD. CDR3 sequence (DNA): TGTGCCATCAGTGGCAAGACAGGGCTCAGCTCCTACGAGCAGTACTTC. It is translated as CAISGKTGLSSYEQYF.

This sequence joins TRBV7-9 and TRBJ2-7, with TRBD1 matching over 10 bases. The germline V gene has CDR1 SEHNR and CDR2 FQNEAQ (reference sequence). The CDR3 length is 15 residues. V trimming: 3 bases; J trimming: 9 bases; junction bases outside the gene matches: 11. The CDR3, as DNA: TGTGCCAGCAGCTTTTCTCCGGGACAGGGGATCGCGCAGTACTTC. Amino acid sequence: CASSFSPGQGIAQYF. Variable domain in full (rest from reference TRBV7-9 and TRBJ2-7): DTGVSQNPRHKITKRGQNVTFRCDPISEHNRLYWYRQTLGQGPEFLTYFQNEAQLEKSRLLSDRFSAERPKGSFSTLEIQRTEQGDSAMYLCASSFSPGQGIAQYFGPGTRLTVT.

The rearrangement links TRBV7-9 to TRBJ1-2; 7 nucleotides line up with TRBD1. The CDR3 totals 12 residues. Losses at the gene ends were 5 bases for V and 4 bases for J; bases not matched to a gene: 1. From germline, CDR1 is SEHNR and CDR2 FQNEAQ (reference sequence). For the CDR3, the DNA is TGTGCCAGCAGCCGGGACAGCTATGGCTACACCTTC. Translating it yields CASSRDSYGYTF.

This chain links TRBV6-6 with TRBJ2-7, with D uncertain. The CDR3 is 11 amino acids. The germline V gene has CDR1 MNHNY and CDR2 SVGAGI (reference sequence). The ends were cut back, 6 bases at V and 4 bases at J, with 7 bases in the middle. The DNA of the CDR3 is TGTGCCAGCAGGACAAATTACGAGCAGTACTTC. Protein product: CASRTNYEQYF.

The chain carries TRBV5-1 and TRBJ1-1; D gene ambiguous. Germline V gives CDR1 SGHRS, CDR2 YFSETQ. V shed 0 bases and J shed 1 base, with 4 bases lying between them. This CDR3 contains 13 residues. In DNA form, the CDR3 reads TGCGCCAGCAGCTTGGGCACGAACACTGAAGCTTTCTTT. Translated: CASSLGTNTEAFF.